Sequencing of this T cell receptor beta chain was carried out in a study of a mutant IDH1 vaccine in newly diagnosed glioma. Study results and limitations: There seemed to be no relation between pseudoprogression and changes in top peripheral T cell clonotypes.

Clones were read by immunoSEQ multiplex PCR, and TCRdb kept only the in-frame ones, dropping some. Found here are about 53,000 clones, approximately 82% of them singletons; the top ten hold approximately 3.1%. Sample time point: week 5, during vaccination. Vaccinated patients received 300 ug of mutant IDH1 20-mer peptide per dose, with topical imiquimod. Donors had new WHO grade 3 or 4 IDH1-mutant, ATRX-lost astrocytomas. Note on this clone: The antigen is unknown.

Germline values: CDR1 KGHSH, CDR2 LQKENI. Trimming removed 6 bases from V and 6 bases from J; junction bases left unmatched: 2. CDR3 length: 14 residues. Sequences were derived from PBMCs, sampled from a glioma patient whose treatment included an IDH1 peptide vaccine. This TCR was sampled from a woman between 18 and 30 years old with glioma. Some clones in this sample may be carry-over from other donors' samples. This chain links TRBV18 with TRBJ2-7; 16 nucleotides match TRBD2. Written as DNA, the CDR3 is TGTGCCAGCTCCGGGACTAGCGGGAGGGCCGAGCAGTACTTC. Protein: CASSGTSGRAEQYF.